These 27 T cell receptor beta chains were all obtained from the same sample, sequenced in a study of T cells in Graves' hyperthyroidism and ophthalmopathy. The investigators amplified TCR beta CDR3 regions from RNA transcripts. Carried out on the TCR CDR3, a first-round RT-PCR used the HTBI primer set. TCRdb re-derived calls from the multiplex PCR reads in MiXCR, one entry per CDR3 protein. The data show roughly 240,000 distinct CDR3 sequences, with more than 20% seen just once and approximately 32% held by the top ten. The sample comprised blood. These receptors originate from a woman aged 40-49 years with Graves' ophthalmopathy.

This clonotype was recorded many times. The chain joins TRBV2 to TRBJ2-7; D remains ambiguous. This CDR3 is built from 9 residues. V gave up 9 bases and J gave up 5 bases, with 5 bases separating them. From germline, CDR1 is SNHLY and CDR2 FYNNEI. The CDR3 sequence is CASGNEQYF. The DNA of the CDR3 is TGTGCCAGTGGGAACGAGCAGTACTTC.

The sample holds many counts of this clonotype. This sequence joins TRBV10-3 and TRBJ2-5; D may correspond to TRBD1 or TRBD2 (5 bases each). Germline assignment: CDR1 ENHRY and CDR2 SYGVKD. V lost 7 bases and J lost 4, with 13 bases in between. There are 13 residues in the CDR3. The CDR3 DNA sequence: TGTGCCATCACACCGGGACGAGTAGAGACCCAGTACTTC. It codes for CAITPGRVETQYF.

This clonotype was seen only once. The CDR3 loop is CASSLDPGTASYEQYF. The CDR3 nucleotides are TGTGCCAGCAGCTTAGACCCCGGGACAGCTTCCTACGAGCAGTACTTC. The rearrangement uses TRBV11-2 and TRBJ2-7; 7 bases map to TRBD1. Germline V gene sequence: CDR1 SGHAT, CDR2 FQNNGV. The CDR3 sequence is 16 residues long. Losses at the gene ends were 0 bases for V and 1 base for J; bases not matched to a gene: 6.

The chain links TRBV6-2 or TRBV6-3 to TRBJ2-7; D perhaps matches TRBD1 (5 bases). The CDR3 covers 16 residues. V lost 2 bases to trimming and J lost 4 bases, with 18 bases between them. Germline V gene data show CDR1 as MNHEY and CDR2 as SVGEGT. The chain's CDR3 is CASSYTSSRQRYEQYF. In DNA, the CDR3 is TGTGCCAGCAGTTACACCTCGTCGAGACAGCGTTACGAGCAGTACTTC.

This clonotype was observed many times. The gene calls are TRBV27 and TRBJ2-7; D may be TRBD1 or TRBD2 (5 bases each). CDR3 length: 14 residues. Trimming cost V 10 bases and J 2 bases, with 18 bases left between them. CDR1 and CDR2 from the germline V gene are MNHEY and SMNVEV (reference sequence). The CDR3 reads CAILTRDLAYEQYF. In DNA, the CDR3 is TGTGCCATTCTGACCCGGGACCTGGCCTACGAGCAGTACTTC.

This clonotype was counted ten times or more. V and J are TRBV10-3 and TRBJ1-1, with 10 bases fitting TRBD1. This CDR3 is built from 18 residues. V shed 4 bases, J shed 1 base, and the junction held 12 bases outside the gene matches. CDR1 is ENHRY, CDR2 SYGVKD, per germline. The CDR3: CAISGRAGTGVENTEAFF. Here the CDR3 DNA reads TGTGCCATCAGTGGACGAGCCGGGACAGGGGTGGAGAACACTGAAGCTTTCTTT.

In this sample, this clonotype turned up many times. The chain is built from TRBV6-2 or TRBV6-3 and TRBJ2-7; D is uncertain. Germline CDR1 MNHEY, CDR2 SVGEGT. V was pared by 2 bases and J by 0 bases, with 8 bases between. The CDR3 sequence is 14 residues long. DNA for the CDR3: TGTGCCAGCAGTTACACCCAGAGCTCCTACGAGCAGTACTTC. Protein product: CASSYTQSSYEQYF.

The chain carries TRBV12-3 or TRBV12-4 and TRBJ1-3; D might be TRBD1 (5 bases). The CDR3 runs to 13 residues. Trimming shortened V by 4 bases and J by 7 bases, and 11 bases separated the two germline ends. The CDR3, as DNA: TGTGCCAGCAGTTGGGGGGGTAGGAACACCATATATTTT. Translating it yields CASSWGGRNTIYF.

This clonotype has a count of ten or more. The genes are TRBV20-1 and TRBJ2-2; 8 nucleotides agree with TRBD1. This CDR3 spans 14 amino acids. Germline lookup yields CDR1 DFQATT and CDR2 SNEGSKA (reference sequence). Unmatched junction bases numbered 4, after V lost 6 bases and J lost 1 base. The CDR3 DNA reads TGCAGTGCAACAGGGGGGAGGAACACCGGGGAGCTGTTTTTT. Its translation: CSATGGRNTGELFF.

This clonotype has more than one count but fewer than ten. This sequence may be a read error, since a much larger clone differs from it by one base. The CDR3 DNA reads TGCAGCGTCCGAGTACAGGGGGCGGGGGAGCAGTACTTC. It encodes CSVRVQGAGEQYF. V and J are TRBV29-1 and TRBJ2-7; 9 nucleotides line up with TRBD1. CDR1 is SQVTM and CDR2 is ANQGSEA in the germline V gene. The CDR3 has 13 amino acids. V was pared by 6 bases and J by 7 bases, with 10 bases of the junction left unmatched.

This clonotype showed up many times. This chain uses TRBV29-1 with TRBJ2-7, with 9 bases lining up with TRBD1. This CDR3 is 14 amino acids long. Per the germline V gene, CDR1 is SQVTM and CDR2 is ANQGSEA. With V trimmed by 3 bases and J by 2 bases, 5 bases remained unmatched. The CDR3 bases are TGCAGCGTTGACCTCGGACAGGGGACCTACGAGCAGTACTTC. Its translation is CSVDLGQGTYEQYF.

Ten or more counts support this clonotype. This chain connects TRBV5-1 to TRBJ2-2; D gene unclear. Trimming removed 0 bases at V and 1 base at J, with 7 bases between. This CDR3 region has 15 residues. Germline V gives CDR1 SGHRS, CDR2 YFSETQ. CDR3 sequence (DNA): TGCGCCAGCAGCTTGGGACACGAGAACACCGGGGAGCTGTTTTTT. Protein: CASSLGHENTGELFF.

This clonotype was counted a few times. J is TRBJ2-2 and V is TRBV3-1; 10 bases map to TRBD1. CDR1 is LGHDT and CDR2 is YNNKEL in the germline V gene (reference sequence). The CDR3 spans 17 residues. Germline trimming cut 2 bases from V and 4 bases from J; bases unmatched to any gene: 7. The DNA of the CDR3 is TGTGCCAGCAGCCAACACCTCCGGGACAGGGGCACCGGGGAGCTGTTTTTT. It codes for CASSQHLRDRGTGELFF.

The chain carries TRBV6-2 or TRBV6-3 and TRBJ1-2; D gene unclear. The CDR3 consists of 13 residues. The germline gives CDR1 MNHEY, CDR2 SVGEGT. This chain's CDR3 is CAPSGIINYGYTF. The CDR3 DNA follows: TGTGCACCTTCGGGGATCATTAACTATGGCTACACCTTC.

This clonotype was seen repeatedly, ten times or more. CDR3 bases: TGTGCCAGCGTCGGGGGGCGACAGGGAAAAGAGACCCAGTACTTC. Protein: CASVGGRQGKETQYF. This rearrangement joins TRBV6-5 to TRBJ2-5, with D perhaps matching TRBD1 or TRBD2 (7 bases each). The CDR3 totals 15 residues. V lost 8 bases and J 3 bases, leaving 19 bases between the germline ends. Germline V gives CDR1 MNHEY, CDR2 SVGAGI.

This clonotype was detected ten times or more. The gene calls are TRBV20-1 and TRBJ2-7; 15 bases line up with TRBD2. Trimming took 7 bases from V and 7 from J; bases not matched to a gene: 11. The CDR3 is 15 amino acids. CDR1 is DFQATT, CDR2 SNEGSKA, per germline (reference sequence). For the CDR3, the DNA is TGCAGTGGGGAGGGACTAGCGGGAGGATCGGTTGAGCAGTACTTC. It is translated as CSGEGLAGGSVEQYF.

This clonotype was found many times. The V gene is TRBV20-1, the J gene TRBJ2-7; 8 bases are shared with TRBD1. CDR3 length: 14 residues. Germline loops: CDR1 DFQATT, CDR2 SNEGSKA (reference sequence). Trimming removed 4 bases from V and 4 bases from J; junction bases left unmatched: 9. CDR3 residues: CSATDRQGSYEQYF. The CDR3 region has the DNA TGCAGTGCTACCGACCGACAGGGGAGTTACGAGCAGTACTTC.

This clonotype has ten or more counts. This sequence joins TRBV2 and TRBJ1-2; D is uncertain. This CDR3 is 13 amino acids long. V was cut by 1 base and J by 6 bases, with 9 bases left in between. The germline CDR1 and CDR2 sequences are SNHLY and FYNNEI. CDR3 DNA: TGTGCCAGCAGTGAAGGAGCTTCCGATGGCTACACCTTC. Translating gives CASSEGASDGYTF.

The table lists this clonotype with many counts. The chain has TRBV20-1 and TRBJ1-2; no firm D call. The germline CDR1 and CDR2 sequences are DFQATT and SNEGSKA (reference sequence). Trimming left V 3 bases short and J 1 base short, with 6 bases between. This CDR3 has 12 residues. The CDR3 coding sequence is TGCAGTGCTAGGACCGTTAACTATGGCTACACCTTC. It codes for CSARTVNYGYTF.

Ten or more counts support this clonotype. This chain uses TRBV15 with TRBJ2-2; D is undetermined. The CDR3 is 17 residues long. Germline CDR1 LNHNV, CDR2 YYDKDF (reference sequence). Trimming removed 1 base at V and 0 bases at J, with 12 bases between. CDR3 sequence (DNA): TGTGCCACCAGCAGAGCCCGCGTTGCAGCGAACACCGGGGAGCTGTTTTTT. Protein product: CATSRARVAANTGELFF.

The sample holds many counts of this clonotype. The CDR3 region is CSAGRDRGRLETQYF. The CDR3 nucleotides read TGCAGTGCTGGCCGGGACAGGGGGCGCTTAGAGACCCAGTACTTC. The V call is TRBV20-1, the J call TRBJ2-5, with TRBD1 matching 12 bases. After removal of 5 bases from V and 4 bases from J, the junction contained 8 bases not matched to a gene. Per germline, CDR1 DFQATT and CDR2 SNEGSKA (reference sequence). The CDR3 sequence is 15 residues long.

This clonotype came up many times. The chain has TRBV27 and TRBJ2-3; D is uncertain. CDR3 length: 14 residues. Germline V gene sequence: CDR1 MNHEY, CDR2 SMNVEV (reference sequence). The V end lost 5 bases, the J end lost 0 bases, and 9 bases lay between the germline ends. CDR3: CASSPSTSTDTQYF. CDR3 coding DNA: TGTGCCAGCAGTCCTTCCACTAGCACAGATACGCAGTATTTT.

Concerning this clonotype itself: This may be a read error: a much more frequent sequence differs by one nucleotide. CDR3 nucleotides: TGTGCCTGGGGTGCTCAGGGGACCGGGGAGCTGTTTTTT. This sequence encodes CAWGAQGTGELFF. V and J are TRBV30 and TRBJ2-2; D is possibly TRBD1 (6 bases). Germline V CDR1 and CDR2: GTSNPN, SVGIG (reference sequence). Between the trimmed V and J ends, which lost 5 bases and 5 bases, there was a span of 12 bases. The CDR3 is 13 amino acids.

This clonotype was seen many times. The chain links TRBV28 to TRBJ2-2, with D possibly being TRBD1 (6 bases). CDR1 is MDHEN, CDR2 SYDVKM, per germline. Trimming left V 6 bases short and J 10 bases short, with 12 bases between. The CDR3 length is 12 residues. The CDR3 DNA reads TGTGCCAGCAGCTTACAGGGTACGGAGCTGTTTTTT. Translated, it gives CASSLQGTELFF.

This clonotype appeared many times. This rearrangement joins TRBV28 to TRBJ1-5; D is undetermined. Germline CDR1 is MDHEN and CDR2 is SYDVKM. V shed 6 bases and J shed 6 bases, with 15 bases lying between them. This CDR3 contains 14 residues. The CDR3 loop reads CASRLERIGQPQHF. CDR3 coding DNA: TGTGCCAGCAGATTGGAACGAATCGGTCAGCCCCAGCATTTT.

This clonotype was detected a few times. This chain links TRBV28 with TRBJ2-7; D uncertain. The CDR3 consists of 14 residues. CDR1 and CDR2 from the germline V gene are MDHEN and SYDVKM. The V and J ends lost 3 bases and 0 bases respectively, with 9 bases between them. The CDR3 nucleotides read TGTGCCAGCAGTTTCTCAAGGAGCTCCTACGAGCAGTACTTC. It codes for CASSFSRSSYEQYF.

This clonotype was picked up many times. The chain joins TRBV7-9 to TRBJ2-6; the D is unclear. Germline assignment: CDR1 SEHNR and CDR2 FQNEAQ (reference sequence). V was pared by 4 bases and J by 4 bases, with 11 bases between. CDR3 length: 15 amino acids. The CDR3 DNA reads TGTGCCAGCAGCTCCACGACATCGGGGGCCAACGTCCTGACTTTC. Encoded protein: CASSSTTSGANVLTF.